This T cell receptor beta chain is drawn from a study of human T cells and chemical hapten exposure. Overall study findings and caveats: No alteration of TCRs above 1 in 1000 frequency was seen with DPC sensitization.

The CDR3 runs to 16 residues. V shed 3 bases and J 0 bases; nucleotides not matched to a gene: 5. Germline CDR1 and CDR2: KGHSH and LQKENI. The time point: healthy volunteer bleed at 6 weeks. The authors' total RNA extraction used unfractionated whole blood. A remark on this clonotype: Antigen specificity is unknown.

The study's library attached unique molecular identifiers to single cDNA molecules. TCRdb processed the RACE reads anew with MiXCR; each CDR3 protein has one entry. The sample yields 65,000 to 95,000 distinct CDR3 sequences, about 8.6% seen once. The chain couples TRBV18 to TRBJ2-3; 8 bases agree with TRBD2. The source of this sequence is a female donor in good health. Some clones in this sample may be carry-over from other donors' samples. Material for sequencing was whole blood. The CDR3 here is CASSPFGGGSTDTQYF. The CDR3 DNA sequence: TGTGCCAGCTCACCGTTCGGGGGGGGGAGCACAGATACGCAGTATTTT.